In its sample, the clone carrying this TCR beta chain was seen many times. The germline V gene encodes CDR1 MNHEY and CDR2 SVGEGT. J was trimmed by 6 bases and V by 5 bases; bases with no gene match: 9. There are 16 residues in the CDR3. The data originate from a study of spatial heterogeneity in lung cancer. Time point noted: blood at routine non-recurrence follow-up after resection. The sequenced material consisted of unsorted whole RNA from tumor, nontumor lung or frozen PBMC. TCRdb processed the 5' RACE reads anew with MiXCR; each CDR3 protein has one entry. The data show more than 25,000 distinct CDR3 sequences, with 5.5% to 7% seen just once and under 25% held by the top ten.

The receptor was isolated from a male donor with early-stage non-small cell lung cancer. The sample here was PBMCs, taken at follow-up. This rearrangement joins TRBV6-2 or TRBV6-3 to TRBJ2-3, with 12 positions matching TRBD2. CDR3 loop: CASSRTSGAFRDTQYF. As DNA, the CDR3 is TGTGCCAGCAGTCGGACTAGCGGGGCTTTTAGGGATACGCAGTATTTT.